The TCR beta chain described here comes from a study of CD8+CD57+ T cells in acquired aplastic anemia. Selection for sequencing was limited to patients who had shown CD8+CD57+ cell expansion by flow cytometry. No therapy was given to patients before blood sampling. Both TCR beta VDJ combination and CDR3 sequence profiling were carried out. Genomic DNA was the template for this profiling. TCRdb reprocessed the reads via MiXCR and lists one record per CDR3 protein. The sample has under 250,000 distinct CDR3 sequences, roughly half seen once. General study points: Any difference that existed in CD8+ Simpson's diversity between patients and controls was not significant. A set of twenty-nine CD8+ CDR3 sequences was shared between patients and controls, and these sequences appeared highly expressed in patients.

Trimming cost V 4 bases and J 3 bases; bases outside gene matches: 6. The CDR3 consists of 14 residues. Looked up from germline, CDR1 is MGHRA and CDR2 is YSYEKL. This clonotype was recorded at least ten times. What it recognizes is unknown. Sequencing was performed on sorted CD4+, CD8+, or CD8+CD57+ T cells (not recorded which) from PBMCs. The chain uses TRBV4-1 and TRBJ2-7; 7 bases are shared with TRBD1. The clonotype was recovered from a human donor with aplastic anemia. The CDR3 loop is CASSLRQGDYEQYF. The CDR3 nucleotides are TGCGCCAGCAGCCTCCGACAGGGTGACTACGAGCAGTACTTC.